This is a list of T cell receptor beta chains from one sample in a study of blood T cell repertoires in COVID-19. Only in-frame clones appear in the TCRdb table, and some are missing; sequencing was by immunoSEQ multiplex PCR. The sample includes some 700,000 clones, approximately 90% of them seen just once. What was sequenced was peripheral blood. These receptors were collected from a woman aged 18-29 years with acute or convalescent COVID-19. Both conserved end residues are part of each CDR3. Each record gives: J gene, D gene, V gene, clone size, CDR3 DNA, CDR3 protein. D genes are given only for firm matches. Size tells how often a clone was seen (once, few, many) or the class of an expanded clone, and some rows leave it out.

>TRBJ2-2|TRBD1|TRBV6-4|few
TGTGCCAGCAGTGAGAATTTCGGACAGGGGGCCGGGGAGCTGTTTTTT
CASSENFGQGAGELFF
>TRBJ2-3|TRBD1|TRBV18|NA
TGTGCCAGCTCACCATTATCCGGGACAGGGACCACAGATACGCAGTATTTT
CASSPLSGTGTTDTQYF
>TRBJ1-3|NA|TRBV9|NA
TGTGCCAGCAGCGTAGGCCAGGGGAACACTGGAAACACCATATATTTT
CASSVGQGNTGNTIYF
>TRBJ2-3|NA|TRBV20-1|NA
TGCAGTGCTAGTGGAGAGGATACGCAGTATTTT
CSASGEDTQYF
>TRBJ2-3|TRBD2|TRBV18|NA
TGTGCCAGCTCACCCTCTAAAGCGGGGGGGCAAAAACATACGCAGTATTTT
CASSPSKAGGQKHTQYF
>TRBJ1-1|TRBD1|TRBV12-3/TRBV12-4|NA
TGTGCCAGCACCCTTGGCAGGGGGGCTTTCTTT
CASTLGRGAFF
>TRBJ2-1|NA|TRBV5-1|once
TGCGCCAGCAGCTTGGGACCAGGAACCTACAATGAGCAGTTCTTC
CASSLGPGTYNEQFF
>TRBJ1-3|TRBD1|TRBV29-1|NA
TGCAGCGTTGTCCAGGGGGTAAACACCATATATTTT
CSVVQGVNTIYF
>TRBJ1-1|NA|TRBV6-2/TRBV6-3|few
TGTGCCAGCAGTTACTCGATACCTGTGGGGGGAAACACTGAAGCTTTCTTT
CASSYSIPVGGNTEAFF
>TRBJ2-7|NA|TRBV27|NA
TGTGCCAGCAGTCCTCTTGGTTCTCCAACGACTTGGGAGCAGTACTTC
CASSPLGSPTTWEQYF
>TRBJ2-1|TRBD2|TRBV5-5|NA
TGTGCCAGCAGTTATCGAGCGGGGGGAACAGGGTTCTTC
CASSYRAGGTGFF
>TRBJ2-1|NA|TRBV6-2/TRBV6-3|NA
TGTGCCAGCAGTTACACTCCAAACTCAGGACAGTACAATGAGCAGTTCTTC
CASSYTPNSGQYNEQFF
>TRBJ1-4|NA|TRBV19|NA
TGTGCCAGTAGCCCTAACCCCCAGGGTCCGACCGAAAAACTGTTTTTT
CASSPNPQGPTEKLFF
>TRBJ2-7|NA|TRBV7-8|NA
TGTGCCAGCAGCTTAATGAGCTCCTACGAGCAGTACTTC
CASSLMSSYEQYF
>TRBJ1-2|NA|TRBV27|NA
TGTGCCAGCAGCCCGCTGGGAGGACGGGACTATGGCTACACCTTC
CASSPLGGRDYGYTF
>TRBJ2-1|TRBD2|TRBV4-2|NA
TGTGCCAGCAGCCAAGTATCGCAAGCGGGGAGCTCCTACAATGAGCAGTTCTTC
CASSQVSQAGSSYNEQFF
>TRBJ1-1|NA|TRBV4-1|NA
TGCGCCAGCAGCCAAGCCGACGGGGTAACTGAAGCTTTCTTT
CASSQADGVTEAFF
>TRBJ2-7|TRBD2|TRBV27|NA
TGTGCCAGCAGTTTAAGACCCCAGCGGGGGGTCTACGAGCAGTACTTC
CASSLRPQRGVYEQYF
>TRBJ1-3|TRBD1|TRBV7-9|NA
TGTGCCAGCAGCTTCGGACAGGGGGCGGGAAACACCATATATTTT
CASSFGQGAGNTIYF
>TRBJ1-3|TRBD1|TRBV4-1|NA
TGCGCCAGCAGCCAAAAACAGGGGGCGGTTGGAAACACCATATATTTT
CASSQKQGAVGNTIYF
>TRBJ1-5|TRBD1|TRBV27|few
TGTGCCAGCAGTTCCCTCGGGACAGGGAATCAGCCCCAGCATTTT
CASSSLGTGNQPQHF
>TRBJ1-1|NA|TRBV6-5|NA
TGTGCCAGCAGGTACTTTACAGGGACTGAAGCTTTCTTT
CASRYFTGTEAFF
>TRBJ2-7|TRBD1|TRBV27|NA
TGTGCCAGCAGCGGCCGGGACAGGGGCGAAAATTCCTACGAGCAGTACTTC
CASSGRDRGENSYEQYF
>TRBJ1-1|TRBD1|TRBV25-1|NA
TGTGCCAGCAGTGAAAGGACAGGGGCCCTGAACACTGAAGCTTTCTTT
CASSERTGALNTEAFF
>TRBJ1-2|NA|TRBV23-1|NA
TGCGCCAGCAGTCAATCTAGACTGCCCTATGGCTACACCTTC
CASSQSRLPYGYTF
>TRBJ2-7|TRBD1|TRBV27|NA
TGTGCCAGCACCGCGAGACAGGGGGCGTTGGAGCAGTACTTC
CASTARQGALEQYF
>TRBJ1-2|NA|TRBV28|NA
TGTGCCAGCAGTTTATACAGGGTGGCTCCTAACTATGGCTACACCTTC
CASSLYRVAPNYGYTF
>TRBJ2-7|NA|TRBV5-5|NA
TGTGCCAGCAGCCCTGGGGACTCTTACTCCTACGAGCAGTACTTC
CASSPGDSYSYEQYF
>TRBJ1-2|NA|TRBV20-1|NA
TGCAGTGCTAGAGATACGGGGGGCTACACCTTC
CSARDTGGYTF
>TRBJ1-1|NA|TRBV5-1|NA
TGCGCCAGCCGGTATCAGAACACTGAAGCTTTCTTT
CASRYQNTEAFF
>TRBJ2-3|TRBD2|TRBV5-4|NA
TGTGCCAGCAGCCCCCCCGGGACTAGCCCGGATACGCAGTATTTT
CASSPPGTSPDTQYF
>TRBJ1-6|NA|TRBV6-6|NA
TGTGCCAGCAGTTACAGGGGCATTGATTCACCCCTCCACTTT
CASSYRGIDSPLHF
>TRBJ1-2|NA|TRBV15|NA
TGTGCCACCAGCAGAGATAGGCAGGGCGAAGCTAACTATGGCTACACCTTC
CATSRDRQGEANYGYTF
>TRBJ2-3|TRBD2|TRBV28|NA
TGTGCCAGCAGTTCCCGACTAGCGGGGGACACAGATACGCAGTATTTT
CASSSRLAGDTDTQYF
>TRBJ1-1|NA|TRBV9|NA
TGTGCCAGCAGCGTCGGCGGATACACTGAAGCTTTCTTT
CASSVGGYTEAFF
>TRBJ1-4|TRBD1|TRBV5-5|once
TGTGCCAGCAGCTTGGATTACAGGGGGGATGAAAAACTGTTTTTT
CASSLDYRGDEKLFF
>TRBJ1-1|NA|TRBV19|NA
TGTGCCAGTAGTATCCTCGAGGGTTCGCCCCGTATGAACACTGAAGCTTTCTTT
CASSILEGSPRMNTEAFF
>TRBJ1-2|TRBD1|TRBV27|once
TGTGCCAGCAGTCCTTACAGGGGTCAATCCGGCTACACCTTC
CASSPYRGQSGYTF
>TRBJ1-1|NA|TRBV30|NA
TGTGCCTGGAGTCTCGGGAACACTGAAGCTTTCTTT
CAWSLGNTEAFF
>TRBJ1-6|TRBD1|TRBV5-1|NA
TGCGCCAGCAGCCCGTTTCCGCAGGGGGGAACTTATAATTCACCCCTCCACTTT
CASSPFPQGGTYNSPLHF
>TRBJ1-2|NA|TRBV7-2|NA
TGTGCCAGCAGTTATTCCAGGGACTATGGCTACACCTTC
CASSYSRDYGYTF
>TRBJ1-5|NA|TRBV6-2/TRBV6-3|NA
TGTGCCAGCAGCTCTCACCCTGAGGGCAATCAGCCCCAGCATTTT
CASSSHPEGNQPQHF
>TRBJ1-1|TRBD1|TRBV5-6|NA
TGTGCCAGCAGCTTGGTTGCCGGGACAGGGGGTCGCACTGAAGCTTTCTTT
CASSLVAGTGGRTEAFF
>TRBJ1-1|NA|TRBV6-5|few
TGTGCCAGCAGCGGAGGACAGCTCGGGAACACTGAAGCTTTCTTT
CASSGGQLGNTEAFF
>TRBJ2-6|TRBD1|TRBV9|NA
TGTGCCAGCAGCGTCACAGGGGGTGCTGGGGCCAACGTCCTGACTTTC
CASSVTGGAGANVLTF